The next 16 T cell receptor beta chains were all read from a single sample in a study of T cells in Graves' hyperthyroidism and ophthalmopathy. Amplified regions were TCR beta CDR3 sequences from RNA transcripts. A set of HTBI primers served as the primers for a first-round RT-PCR of the TCR CDR3. In TCRdb, the multiplex PCR reads were re-called with MiXCR into one record per CDR3 protein. The sample holds roughly 570,000 distinct CDR3 sequences, about half seen once. Sequencing was done on a sample of peripheral blood or thyroid tissue (not recorded which). These receptors came from a woman aged 18-29 years with Graves' hyperthyroidism.

This clonotype was picked up many times. V and J are TRBV4-2 and TRBJ2-2, with 8 bases matching TRBD1. The CDR3 sequence is 15 residues long. With 4 bases clipped from V and 5 bases from J, the junction kept 6 bases outside the gene matches. Germline V gene data show CDR1 as LGHNA and CDR2 as YNFKEQ. The CDR3: CASSPGQGPTGELFF. In nucleotides, the CDR3 is TGTGCCAGCAGCCCCGGACAGGGACCAACCGGGGAGCTGTTTTTT.

The chain combines TRBV7-9 with TRBJ2-5, with D hard to call. V lost 4 bases and J 1 base, leaving 7 bases between the germline ends. Germline values: CDR1 SEHNR, CDR2 FQNEAQ (reference sequence). The CDR3 loop spans 13 amino acids. CDR3 residues: CASSSPGQETQYF. As DNA, the CDR3 is TGTGCCAGCAGCTCCCCGGGCCAAGAGACCCAGTACTTC.

This clonotype is a singleton in its sample. V usage is TRBV19 and J usage is TRBJ2-1; TRBD2 matches 10 bases. Germline CDR1 and CDR2: LNHDA and SQIVND (reference sequence). J lost 8 bases, V lost 6 bases, and 10 bases had no gene match. The CDR3 loop spans 15 amino acids. The CDR3 loop reads CASRDGLAGVDEQFF. The CDR3 bases are TGTGCCAGTAGGGACGGTCTAGCGGGAGTCGATGAGCAGTTCTTC. Complete variable domain (other parts from reference TRBV19 and TRBJ2-1): DGGITQSPKYLFRKEGQNVTLSCEQNLNHDAMYWYRQDPGQGLRLIYYSQIVNDFQKGDIAEGYSVSREKKESFPLTVTSAQKNPTAFYLCASRDGLAGVDEQFFGPGTRLTVL.

The V and J genes are TRBV2 and TRBJ1-4; 10 nucleotides match TRBD1. CDR1 and CDR2 from the germline V gene are SNHLY and FYNNEI. V was pared by 4 bases and J by 7 bases, with 3 bases of the junction left unmatched. This CDR3 comprises 14 residues. The CDR3 protein is CASSGQGASEKLFF. The CDR3 region has the DNA TGTGCCAGCAGTGGACAGGGGGCCTCTGAAAAACTGTTTTTT. The full variable domain, rest sourced from reference TRBV2 and TRBJ1-4, is EPEVTQTPSHQVTQMGQEVILRCVPISNHLYFYWYRQILGQKVEFLVSFYNNEISEKSEIFDDQFSVERPDGSNFTLKIRSTKLEDSAMYFCASSGQGASEKLFFGSGTQLSVL.

The chain recombines TRBV7-9 with TRBJ2-1; 9 bases are a match to TRBD2. The better agreement between TRBJ2-7 and the DNA end casts doubt on the J call. Germline lookup yields CDR1 SEHNR and CDR2 FQNEAQ (reference sequence). The CDR3 loop spans 18 amino acids. The CDR3 DNA sequence: TGTGCCAGCAGCCCCGCACCCAGGCTAGCGGGAAAAGCTAATGAGCAGTACTTC. Translated: CASSPAPRLAGKANEQYF.

The CDR3 DNA reads TGCAGTGCTAGGACAGGTTACCAAGAGACCCAGTACTTC. Translated, it gives CSARTGYQETQYF. The chain is built from TRBV20-1 and TRBJ2-5, with a weak D call TRBD1 (6 bases). Trimming cost V 3 bases and J 0 bases, with 8 bases left between them. The CDR3 is 13 amino acids. CDR1 is DFQATT, CDR2 SNEGSKA, per germline (reference sequence).

This rearrangement joins TRBV7-9 to TRBJ2-7, with D possibly being TRBD2 (6 bases). CDR3 size: 17 residues. Trimming pared 1 base from V and 3 bases from J, leaving 19 bases between. In germline, CDR1 is SEHNR, CDR2 FQNEAQ (reference sequence). The CDR3 loop reads CASSLEGRTRGNYEQYF. CDR3 bases: TGTGCCAGCAGCTTAGAAGGGAGGACCCGGGGGAACTACGAGCAGTACTTC. Variable domain in full (rest from reference TRBV7-9 and TRBJ2-7): DTGVSQNPRHKITKRGQNVTFRCDPISEHNRLYWYRQTLGQGPEFLTYFQNEAQLEKSRLLSDRFSAERPKGSFSTLEIQRTEQGDSAMYLCASSLEGRTRGNYEQYFGPGTRLTVT.

V is TRBV29-1 and J is TRBJ2-6; D not certain. V was clipped by 2 bases and J by 5 bases, with 13 bases between them. The CDR3 loop spans 15 amino acids. Germline V CDR1 and CDR2: SQVTM, ANQGSEA. The CDR3 spells CSVESQTVRANVLTF. CDR3 coding DNA: TGCAGCGTTGAAAGCCAGACTGTTAGGGCCAACGTCCTGACTTTC.

The chain has TRBV11-2 and TRBJ1-5; 10 bases are shared with TRBD1. Germline V gives CDR1 SGHAT, CDR2 FQNNGV. This CDR3 has 15 residues. V was clipped by 4 bases and J by 11 bases; unmatched bases: 11. In DNA form, the CDR3 reads TGTGCCAGCAGCTCTCCCGGGACAGGGGAGAGTACCCAGCATTTT. As protein: CASSSPGTGESTQHF.

The genes are TRBV4-1 and TRBJ2-7; tentatively, D is TRBD2 (5 bases). Between the trimmed V and J ends, which lost 0 bases and 0 bases, there was a span of 12 bases. CDR3 size: 16 residues. Per germline, CDR1 MGHRA and CDR2 YSYEKL. CDR3 sequence: CASSQDQNSDSYEQYF. The CDR3 DNA sequence: TGCGCCAGCAGCCAAGATCAAAATAGCGACTCCTACGAGCAGTACTTC.

This clonotype appeared a few times. The rearrangement uses TRBV28 and TRBJ2-5; TRBD2 matches at 8 bases. The CDR3 runs 20 residues. Trimming removed 8 bases from V and 5 bases from J; junction bases left unmatched: 28. CDR1 is MDHEN, CDR2 SYDVKM, per germline. CDR3 in amino acids: CASSTVTGRIKAGARETQYF. CDR3 bases: TGTGCCAGCTCTACCGTCACTGGGCGGATAAAAGCGGGAGCACGGGAGACCCAGTACTTC.

The V gene is TRBV10-3, the J gene TRBJ2-7, with 14 positions matching TRBD2. Germline CDR1 ENHRY, CDR2 SYGVKD. Trimming at V came to 6 bases and at J to 5 bases, leaving 6 bases not matched to a gene. This CDR3 is 15 amino acids long. The CDR3 coding sequence is TGTGCCATCAGCGGGACTAGCGGGAGTCCCCACGAGCAGTACTTC. It encodes CAISGTSGSPHEQYF.

This clonotype occurred many times. J is TRBJ1-2 and V is TRBV7-9; possibly TRBD1 for D (5 bases). V lost 2 bases to trimming and J lost 8 bases, with 18 bases between them. The CDR3 consists of 15 residues. Germline CDR1 reads SEHNR; CDR2 reads FQNEAQ (reference sequence). This CDR3 is CASSLNPSGWRGYTF. CDR3 coding DNA: TGTGCCAGCAGCTTAAACCCATCAGGGTGGCGGGGCTACACCTTC.

This clonotype was counted only a few times. The J gene is TRBJ2-3, the V gene TRBV5-6, with 9 bases fitting TRBD2. Germline lookup yields CDR1 SGHDT and CDR2 YYEEEE. The length of the CDR3 is 16 residues. V lost 1 base and J lost 4; bases outside the gene matches: 7. The CDR3 bases are TGTGCCAGCAGCTTGTCGGTAGCGGGGGCCCCAGATACGCAGTATTTT. It translates to CASSLSVAGAPDTQYF.

In its sample, this clonotype was seen many times. The gene calls are TRBV6-5 and TRBJ1-1, with D tentatively TRBD1 (6 bases). Looked up from germline, CDR1 is MNHEY and CDR2 is SVGAGI. The V gene lost 6 bases and the J gene lost 5 bases, with 19 bases spanning the gap. This CDR3 spans 15 amino acids. The CDR3 loop reads CASSRKGKTGTEAFF. The CDR3 DNA reads as TGTGCCAGCAGCCGAAAGGGAAAGACAGGAACTGAAGCTTTCTTT.

As concerns this clonotype: A single base separates this from a much larger clone, so it may be a read error. V and J are TRBV7-9 and TRBJ1-1, with D possibly being TRBD1 (5 bases). The CDR3 has 14 residues. V was trimmed by 3 bases and J by 3 bases, leaving 11 bases between them. Germline CDR1 is SEHNR and CDR2 is FQNEAQ (reference sequence). The CDR3 bases are TGTGCCAGCAGCTTGTGGGGCGCTTACACTGAAGCTTTCTTT. Its protein product is CASSLWGAYTEAFF.